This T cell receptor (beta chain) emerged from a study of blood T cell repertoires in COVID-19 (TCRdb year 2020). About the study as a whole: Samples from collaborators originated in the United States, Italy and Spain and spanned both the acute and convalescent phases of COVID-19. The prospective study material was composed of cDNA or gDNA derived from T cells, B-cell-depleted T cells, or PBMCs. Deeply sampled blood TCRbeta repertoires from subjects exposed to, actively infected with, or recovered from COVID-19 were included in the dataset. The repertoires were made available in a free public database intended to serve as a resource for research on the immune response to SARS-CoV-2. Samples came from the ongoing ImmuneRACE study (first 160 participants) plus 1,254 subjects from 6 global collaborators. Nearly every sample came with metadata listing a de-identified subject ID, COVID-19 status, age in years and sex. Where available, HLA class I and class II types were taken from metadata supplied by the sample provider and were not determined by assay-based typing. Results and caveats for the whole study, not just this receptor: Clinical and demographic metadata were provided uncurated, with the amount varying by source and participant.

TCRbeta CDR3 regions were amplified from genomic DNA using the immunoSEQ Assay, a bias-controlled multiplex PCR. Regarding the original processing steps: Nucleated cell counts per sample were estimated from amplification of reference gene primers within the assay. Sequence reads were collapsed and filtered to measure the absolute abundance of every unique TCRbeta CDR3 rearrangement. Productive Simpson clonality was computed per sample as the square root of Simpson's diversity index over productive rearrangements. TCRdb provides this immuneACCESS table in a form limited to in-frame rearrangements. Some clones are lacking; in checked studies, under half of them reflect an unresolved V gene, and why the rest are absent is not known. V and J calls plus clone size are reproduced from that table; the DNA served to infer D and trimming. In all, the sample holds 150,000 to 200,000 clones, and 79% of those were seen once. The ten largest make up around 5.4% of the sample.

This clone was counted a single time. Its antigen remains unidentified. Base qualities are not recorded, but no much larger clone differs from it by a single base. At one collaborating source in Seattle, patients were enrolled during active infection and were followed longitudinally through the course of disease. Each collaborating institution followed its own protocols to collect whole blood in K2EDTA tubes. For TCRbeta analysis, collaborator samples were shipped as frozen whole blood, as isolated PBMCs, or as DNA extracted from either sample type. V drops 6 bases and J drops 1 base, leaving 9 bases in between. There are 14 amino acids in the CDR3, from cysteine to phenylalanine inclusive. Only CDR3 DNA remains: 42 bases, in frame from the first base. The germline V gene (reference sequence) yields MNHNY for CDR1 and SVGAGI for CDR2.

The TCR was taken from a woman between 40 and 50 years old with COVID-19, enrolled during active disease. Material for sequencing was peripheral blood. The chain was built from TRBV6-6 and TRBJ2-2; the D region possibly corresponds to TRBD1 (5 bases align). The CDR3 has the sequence CASSLTENTGELFF. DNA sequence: TGTGCCAGCAGCCTGACAGAGAACACCGGGGAGCTGTTTTTT.